The clone carrying this T cell receptor (beta chain) was observed a handful of times. MiXCR, applied by TCRdb to the RT-PCR reads, yields one record per CDR3 protein. The sample has about 540,000 distinct CDR3 sequences, 20% to 25% seen once. The sample comes from a study of response to subunit inactivated influenza vaccine. J was trimmed by 2 bases and V by 4 bases; bases with no gene match: 10. The CDR3 totals 17 residues. The same data also contributed to another study, on T cells expressing NK-cell markers. That source reports: Production of TCR beta cDNA relied on 5'RACE template switching with UMIs. The leading position in the CD3+CD56-NKG2C+ fraction of a handful of donors also went to these clonotypes.

Sequencing was performed on CD4+ T cells sorted from PBMCs, taken 12 days after vaccination. The genes are TRBV7-1 and TRBJ2-7; TRBD1 matches at 11 bases. TRBV7-1 falls under the ORF class, with uncertain function. The TCR originated in a man between 45 and 60 years old who received an inactivated influenza vaccine. As DNA, the CDR3 is TGTGCCAGCAGCTGGAGCGCTTGGACAGGGGGCCCCTACGAGCAGTACTTC. This encodes CASSWSAWTGGPYEQYF.